This is a list of T cell receptor beta chains from one sample in a study of blood T cell repertoires in COVID-19. The repertoire was sequenced with immunoSEQ multiplex PCR; TCRdb's copy has only in-frame clones and lacks some. There are some 150,000 clones in the sample; about 86% occur only once, and roughly 3.5% lies in the top ten. The sequenced material came from peripheral blood. The receptors were gathered from a man between 65 and 85 years old with acute or convalescent COVID-19. Each CDR3 is given with its conserved first and last residue. The order of the fields is D gene, V gene, J gene, clone size, CDR3 protein, CDR3 DNA. D genes are given only for firm matches. Clone size appears in some rows only: once, few, many, or a class for an expanded clone.

d_call: TRBD2
v_call: TRBV28
j_call: TRBJ2-7
clone_size: .
cdr3_aa: CASRSSGSSYEQYF
cdr3_nt: TGTGCGAGCAGGTCTAGCGGGAGTTCCTACGAGCAGTACTTC

d_call: TRBD1
v_call: TRBV5-1
j_call: TRBJ1-1
clone_size: .
cdr3_aa: CASSKQGASNTEAFF
cdr3_nt: TGCGCCAGCAGCAAACAGGGGGCCTCGAACACTGAAGCTTTCTTT

d_call: TRBD2
v_call: TRBV5-8
j_call: TRBJ2-5
clone_size: .
cdr3_aa: CASSPRTREETQYF
cdr3_nt: TGTGCCAGCAGCCCCCGGACTAGAGAAGAGACCCAGTACTTC

d_call: .
v_call: TRBV3-1/TRBV3-2
j_call: TRBJ1-1
clone_size: .
cdr3_aa: CASSLTANTEAFF
cdr3_nt: TGTGCCAGCAGCCTGACAGCTAACACTGAAGCTTTCTTT

d_call: .
v_call: TRBV28
j_call: TRBJ2-5
clone_size: .
cdr3_aa: CASRNTNQETQYF
cdr3_nt: TGTGCCAGCAGAAACACAAACCAAGAGACCCAGTACTTC

d_call: TRBD2
v_call: TRBV11-2
j_call: TRBJ2-7
clone_size: .
cdr3_aa: CASSPRLAVSYEQYF
cdr3_nt: TGTGCCAGCAGCCCCCGGCTAGCGGTATCCTACGAGCAGTACTTC

d_call: TRBD2
v_call: TRBV5-1
j_call: TRBJ2-7
clone_size: .
cdr3_aa: CASSTGTSGSIPYEQYF
cdr3_nt: TGCGCCAGCAGCACCGGGACTAGCGGGAGTATTCCGTACGAGCAGTACTTC

d_call: .
v_call: TRBV5-6
j_call: TRBJ1-1
clone_size: .
cdr3_aa: CASSTAGMNTEAFF
cdr3_nt: TGTGCCAGCAGCACCGCCGGTATGAACACTGAAGCTTTCTTT

d_call: TRBD2
v_call: TRBV12-5
j_call: TRBJ2-1
clone_size: .
cdr3_aa: CARAPAGANSYNEQFF
cdr3_nt: TGTGCTAGGGCCCCGGCGGGAGCCAATTCCTACAATGAGCAGTTCTTC

d_call: TRBD2
v_call: TRBV6-5
j_call: TRBJ2-7
clone_size: once
cdr3_aa: CASSYWGSGAAYEQYF
cdr3_nt: TGTGCCAGCAGTTACTGGGGTAGCGGGGCCGCCTACGAGCAGTACTTC

d_call: TRBD2
v_call: TRBV6-6
j_call: TRBJ2-3
clone_size: .
cdr3_aa: CASRGRETDTQYF
cdr3_nt: TGTGCCAGCAGGGGGCGGGAGACAGATACGCAGTATTTT

d_call: TRBD2
v_call: TRBV18
j_call: TRBJ2-3
clone_size: .
cdr3_aa: CASLSTSGQVGDTQYF
cdr3_nt: TGTGCCAGCTTGTCGACTAGCGGCCAGGTAGGAGATACGCAGTATTTT

d_call: .
v_call: TRBV28
j_call: TRBJ2-1
clone_size: .
cdr3_aa: CASSFGLVDEQFF
cdr3_nt: TGTGCCAGCAGTTTCGGACTGGTAGATGAGCAGTTCTTC

d_call: .
v_call: TRBV5-1
j_call: TRBJ1-1
clone_size: .
cdr3_aa: CASSPTGPPNTEAFF
cdr3_nt: TGCGCCAGCAGCCCTACGGGTCCCCCGAACACTGAAGCTTTCTTT

d_call: .
v_call: TRBV10-3
j_call: TRBJ2-1
clone_size: .
cdr3_aa: CAISDLLSSGGGNEQFF
cdr3_nt: TGTGCCATCAGTGATCTCTTGTCAAGCGGCGGAGGGAATGAGCAGTTCTTC

d_call: TRBD1
v_call: TRBV4-3
j_call: TRBJ2-2
clone_size: .
cdr3_aa: CASSQEVDRASGELFF
cdr3_nt: TGCGCCAGCAGCCAAGAGGTGGACAGGGCATCCGGGGAGCTGTTTTTT

d_call: .
v_call: TRBV5-1
j_call: TRBJ1-1
clone_size: once
cdr3_aa: CASSSTTRLPMNTEAFF
cdr3_nt: TGCGCCAGCAGCTCTACGACACGCCTCCCTATGAACACTGAAGCTTTCTTT

d_call: .
v_call: TRBV7-3
j_call: TRBJ1-5
clone_size: .
cdr3_aa: CASSFRRQGLDQPQHF
cdr3_nt: TGTGCCAGCAGCTTCAGACGTCAGGGTTTGGATCAGCCCCAGCATTTT

d_call: TRBD2
v_call: TRBV5-1
j_call: TRBJ2-5
clone_size: once
cdr3_aa: CASSLTGGLETQYF
cdr3_nt: TGCGCCAGCAGCTTGACGGGAGGGTTGGAGACCCAGTACTTC

d_call: .
v_call: TRBV6-2/TRBV6-3
j_call: TRBJ1-5
clone_size: .
cdr3_aa: CASSLPGGGNQPQHF
cdr3_nt: TGTGCCAGCAGTTTGCCCGGAGGGGGCAATCAGCCCCAGCATTTT

d_call: TRBD2
v_call: TRBV6-5
j_call: TRBJ2-3
clone_size: .
cdr3_aa: CASRDGLAGIDTQYF
cdr3_nt: TGTGCCAGCAGGGACGGACTAGCGGGTATAGATACGCAGTATTTT

d_call: TRBD1
v_call: TRBV3-1/TRBV3-2
j_call: TRBJ1-2
clone_size: .
cdr3_aa: CASSASGQGANYGYTF
cdr3_nt: TGTGCCAGCAGCGCAAGCGGACAGGGAGCTAACTATGGCTACACCTTC

d_call: TRBD1
v_call: TRBV28
j_call: TRBJ2-7
clone_size: .
cdr3_aa: CASSPQGSSSYEQYF
cdr3_nt: TGTGCCAGCAGTCCACAGGGGTCGTCCTCCTACGAGCAGTACTTC

d_call: .
v_call: TRBV2
j_call: TRBJ1-4
clone_size: .
cdr3_aa: CASSEGLWEKLFF
cdr3_nt: TGTGCCAGCAGTGAAGGACTTTGGGAAAAACTGTTTTTT

d_call: TRBD2
v_call: TRBV19
j_call: TRBJ2-7
clone_size: few
cdr3_aa: CASSRASGNRAYEQYF
cdr3_nt: TGTGCCAGTAGTAGAGCTAGCGGGAATAGGGCCTACGAGCAGTACTTC

d_call: TRBD2
v_call: TRBV7-2
j_call: TRBJ2-3
clone_size: .
cdr3_aa: CASSLNAGSGRISTDTQYF
cdr3_nt: TGTGCCAGCAGCTTAAATGCGGGTAGCGGGAGGATAAGCACAGATACGCAGTATTTT

d_call: TRBD1
v_call: TRBV27
j_call: TRBJ1-2
clone_size: once
cdr3_aa: CASSLLGTGGYGYTF
cdr3_nt: TGTGCCAGCAGTTTATTGGGGACAGGGGGCTATGGCTACACCTTC

d_call: TRBD1
v_call: TRBV7-8
j_call: TRBJ1-2
clone_size: .
cdr3_aa: CASSLGGTGEIGGYTF
cdr3_nt: TGTGCCAGCAGCTTAGGCGGGACAGGGGAGATTGGGGGCTACACCTTC

d_call: TRBD1
v_call: TRBV28
j_call: TRBJ1-4
clone_size: .
cdr3_aa: CASSDPGTGNEKLFF
cdr3_nt: TGTGCCAGCAGTGACCCCGGGACAGGGAATGAAAAACTGTTTTTT

d_call: TRBD1
v_call: TRBV28
j_call: TRBJ2-5
clone_size: .
cdr3_aa: CASSLMGQGVEKTQYF
cdr3_nt: TGTGCCAGCAGTTTAATGGGACAGGGGGTTGAAAAGACCCAGTACTTC

d_call: TRBD1
v_call: TRBV18
j_call: TRBJ2-7
clone_size: .
cdr3_aa: CASSPGTAYEQYF
cdr3_nt: TGTGCCAGCTCGCCCGGGACAGCCTACGAGCAGTACTTC

d_call: TRBD2
v_call: TRBV14
j_call: TRBJ2-1
clone_size: .
cdr3_aa: CASSQDWLAGLRGSYNEQFF
cdr3_nt: TGTGCCAGCAGCCAAGATTGGCTAGCGGGATTAAGGGGTTCCTACAATGAGCAGTTCTTC